The T cell receptor (beta chain) described here comes from a study of T cell responses to AZD1222 COVID-19 vaccine. Overall study results and limits: Seropositivity was recorded at baseline in only six AZD1222 recipients. The donor group comprised mostly white British people and more females; the analysis possibly underestimated clonal diversity.

Comment on this clone: The antigen is not known.

Profiling relied on immunoSEQ multiplex PCR, and the TCRdb table lists in-frame clones only, not all of them. The table shows about 120,000 clones, with around nine tenths occurring only once. This CDR3 is 17 amino acids long. The chain joins TRBV21-1 to TRBJ1-1; the table's D call of TRBD1 was not tested on the DNA. TRBV21-1 is a documented pseudogene. The specimen comprised peripheral blood, sampled 28 days after the second AZD1222 dose. This TCR was sampled from an adult who received the AZD1222 COVID-19 vaccine. The CDR3: CASSSAPGQALNTEAFF. CDR3 DNA sequence: TGTGCCAGCAGCTCCGCCCCGGGACAGGCCCTAAACACTGAAGCTTTCTTT.